This TCR beta chain was retrieved from a study of T-cell reconstitution after alpha-beta-depleted transplantation in children. The study's findings and limits: Once a year had passed after transplant, T-cell counts and diversity came mostly from newly produced T cells.

TCRbeta library preparation incorporated unique molecular identifiers. TCRdb processed the PCR reads anew with MiXCR; each CDR3 protein has one entry. Among around 500,000 distinct CDR3 sequences listed, roughly 23% were seen once. CDR3 size: 14 residues. Germline-derived CDR1 and CDR2 are LGHNA and YNFKEQ. V was pared by 0 bases and J by 1 base, with 5 bases between. This clonotype was seen ten or more times. Its antigen remains unknown. The rearrangement joins TRBV4-2 to TRBJ2-3; D unclear. This sample comprised PBMCs, mostly from graft donor cells, obtained 360 days after TCRalphabeta/CD19-depleted stem cell transplant. The source is a boy younger than two who had a stem cell transplant for acute myeloid leukemia, so the T cells may come from the graft donor. CDR3 sequence (DNA): TGTGCCAGCAGCCAAGAAAAGGGCACAGATACGCAGTATTTT. Protein sequence: CASSQEKGTDTQYF.